Below, 5 T cell receptor beta chains from the same sample are listed, as sequenced in a study of T cell repertoires in cytomegalovirus infection. Their target antigens are unknown. TCRdb reprocessed the reads via MiXCR and lists one record per CDR3 protein. The sample shows a few hundred thousand distinct CDR3 sequences, about 25% of them seen only once. Sequencing used cultured PBMCs, obtained from culture after CMV antigen stimulation. All receptors derive from a human donor in good health (CMV status not recorded). Some clones in this sample may be carry-over from other donors' samples.

The chain is built from TRBV11-2 and TRBJ2-1; 8 bases match TRBD2. Germline lookup yields CDR1 SGHAT and CDR2 FQNNGV. V gave up 0 bases and J gave up 1 base; unmatched junction bases: 8. CDR3 size: 18 residues. As DNA, the CDR3 is TGTGCCAGCAGCTTAGACACGGTAGCGGGACCATCCTACAATGAGCAGTTCTTC. Translating gives CASSLDTVAGPSYNEQFF.

The V and J genes are TRBV18 and TRBJ2-3; D perhaps matches TRBD1 (6 bases). This CDR3 spans 12 amino acids. V lost 2 bases, J lost 9 bases, and 9 bases lay in between. Per germline, CDR1 KGHSH and CDR2 LQKENI. The CDR3 DNA sequence: TGTGCCAGCTCACCAGCAGGGGACACGCAGTATTTT. It yields the protein CASSPAGDTQYF.

The chain combines TRBV27 with TRBJ2-2; D remains ambiguous. V was pared by 8 bases and J by 2 bases, with 12 bases between. Germline CDR1 reads MNHEY; CDR2 reads SMNVEV (reference sequence). The CDR3 loop spans 14 amino acids. DNA for the CDR3: TGTGCCAGCTCCGTCGGCCTAAACACCGGGGAGCTGTTTTTT. This sequence encodes CASSVGLNTGELFF.

In this sample, this clonotype turned up a few times. This rearrangement joins TRBV28 to TRBJ1-2; maybe TRBD1 (5 bases). The V gene lost 10 bases and the J gene lost 4 bases, with 19 bases spanning the gap. Germline loops: CDR1 MDHEN, CDR2 SYDVKM. The CDR3 loop spans 14 amino acids. CDR3: CAMGPANSIYGYTF. CDR3 nucleotides: TGTGCCATGGGACCTGCAAACTCGATCTATGGCTACACCTTC.

This clonotype was seen more than once but under ten times. This chain connects TRBV15 to TRBJ2-1; D gene uncertain. This CDR3 is built from 18 residues. Per the germline V gene, CDR1 is LNHNV and CDR2 is YYDKDF (reference sequence). V lost 1 base to trimming and J lost 4 bases, with 20 bases between them. CDR3 DNA sequence: TGTGCCACCAGCAGAGCTTCCTCTGGGGTTTTTTCGTACAATGAGCAGTTCTTC. As protein: CATSRASSGVFSYNEQFF.